The 5 T cell receptor beta chains presented below share a single source sample, sequenced in a study of CD8 T cells in ankylosing spondylitis. One entry per CDR3 protein results from TCRdb running MiXCR on the 5' RACE reads. Found here are about 150,000 distinct CDR3 sequences, roughly 34% of them singletons; the top ten hold approximately 5.9%. The sequencing input was synovial fluid, either unsorted or a sorted T cell fraction (not recorded which). The receptors come from a male donor with ankylosing spondylitis.

At least ten counts were recorded for this clonotype. J is TRBJ2-7 and V is TRBV29-1, with 8 bases fitting TRBD2. This CDR3 spans 13 amino acids. The germline gives CDR1 SQVTM, CDR2 ANQGSEA. The junction had 7 bases not matched to a gene; V was cut back by 3 bases and J by 6 bases. The CDR3 DNA reads as TGCAGCGTTGACGGGACTAGATGCCGCGAGCAGTACTTC. Protein product: CSVDGTRCREQYF.

This clonotype was seen only a few times. The chain uses TRBV9 and TRBJ2-1; 15 nucleotides line up with TRBD2. Unmatched junction bases numbered 1, after V lost 2 bases and J lost 7 bases. The CDR3 sequence is 15 residues long. CDR1 SGDLS and CDR2 YYNGEE come from the germline V gene. CDR3 residues: CASSVGTSGGNEQFF. The CDR3 DNA follows: TGTGCCAGCAGCGTCGGGACTAGCGGGGGGAATGAGCAGTTCTTC.

This clonotype was observed a handful of times. The V and J genes are TRBV20-1 and TRBJ2-3; 15 positions match TRBD2. There are 18 residues in the CDR3. Germline values: CDR1 DFQATT, CDR2 SNEGSKA (reference sequence). The junction had 7 bases not matched to a gene; V was cut back by 0 bases and J by 3 bases. CDR3 DNA sequence: TGCAGTGCTAGAGATCAAACCGGGACTAGCGGGGGGACAGATACGCAGTATTTT. Translated: CSARDQTGTSGGTDTQYF.

The rearrangement joins TRBV27 to TRBJ1-2; D not certain. V lost 5 bases, J lost 7 bases, and 17 bases lay in between. Per germline, CDR1 MNHEY and CDR2 SMNVEV (reference sequence). The CDR3 runs 14 residues. DNA of the CDR3: TGTGCCAGCAGTCCCTATTGGGGATCCGGTGGCTACACCTTC. Translated: CASSPYWGSGGYTF.

About this clonotype: This could be a read error, since a much larger clone is one nucleotide away. This chain links TRBV12-3 or TRBV12-4 with TRBJ1-1; D call uncertain. The CDR3 length is 11 residues. V lost 5 bases and J lost 3, with 4 bases in between. The CDR3 nucleotides read TGTGCCAGCAGTGTTTACACTGAAGCTTTCTTT. It translates to CASSVYTEAFF.